Below are 30 T cell receptor beta chains sequenced from a single sample in a study of T cells in localized non-small cell lung cancer. The repertoire was sequenced with immunoSEQ multiplex PCR; TCRdb's copy has only in-frame clones and lacks some. The profile shows 55,000 to 65,000 clones, roughly nine tenths of them singletons. The sample was peripheral blood, taken before any cancer treatment. The source is a man between 40 and 70 years old with stage I lung adenocarcinoma.

This clone was counted once. This CDR3 reads CASSERASGRGSDEQFF. Here the CDR3 DNA reads TGTGCCAGCAGTGAACGGGCTAGCGGGAGAGGTTCGGATGAGCAGTTCTTC. This rearrangement joins TRBV6-1 to TRBJ2-1; 10 positions agree with TRBD2. This CDR3 has 17 amino acids. J was trimmed by 8 bases and V by 2 bases; bases with no gene match: 12. Germline V gives CDR1 MNHNS, CDR2 SASEGT.

This clone was seen only once. V usage is TRBV28 and J usage is TRBJ1-2; D may be TRBD1 (6 bases). Between the trimmed V and J ends, which lost 7 bases and 2 bases, there was a span of 14 bases. This CDR3 region has 14 residues. In germline, CDR1 is MDHEN, CDR2 SYDVKM. The CDR3 protein is CASTIVRGNYGYTF. The CDR3 DNA follows: TGTGCCAGCACTATCGTTAGGGGGAACTATGGCTACACCTTC.

By sample fraction, this clone is medium-sized (0.01 to 0.1%). The rearrangement uses TRBV10-1 and TRBJ2-3; no reliable D call. Trimming shortened V by 3 bases and J by 6 bases, and 1 base separated the two germline ends. Germline V gene sequence: CDR1 WNHNN, CDR2 SYGVQD (reference sequence). This CDR3 contains 10 residues. For the CDR3, the DNA is TGCGCCAGCAGTGACGATACGCAGTATTTT. It yields the protein CASSDDTQYF.

The J gene is TRBJ2-7, the V gene TRBV4-2, with D perhaps TRBD1 or TRBD2 (5 bases each). Between the trimmed V and J ends, which lost 4 bases and 5 bases, there was a span of 12 bases. Looked up from germline, CDR1 is LGHNA and CDR2 is YNFKEQ. The CDR3 runs 13 residues. DNA for the CDR3: TGTGCCAGCAGCCCAGGGAGCTTCAACGAGCAGTACTTC. Its protein product is CASSPGSFNEQYF.

The CDR3: CASILRDRDNIQYF. The CDR3 nucleotides read TGCGCCAGCATTCTCCGGGACAGGGACAACATTCAGTACTTC. The genes are TRBV23-1 and TRBJ2-4; 9 nucleotides agree with TRBD1. TRBV23-1 falls under the ORF class, with uncertain function. CDR3 size: 14 residues. The junction had 8 bases not matched to a gene; V was cut back by 7 bases and J by 7 bases.

In its sample, this clone was seen once. The chain carries TRBV30 and TRBJ1-2, with D possibly matching TRBD1 (5 bases). Germline V lookup: CDR1 GTSNPN, CDR2 SVGIG (reference sequence). Trimming left V 3 bases short and J 3 bases short, with 8 bases between. This CDR3 has 12 amino acids. This CDR3 reads CAWSGADYGYTF. The CDR3 region has the DNA TGTGCCTGGAGCGGGGCCGACTATGGCTACACCTTC. Full variable domain (outside the CDR3, taken from reference TRBV30 and TRBJ1-2): SQTIHQWPATLVQPVGSPLSLECTVEGTSNPNLYWYRQAAGRGLQLLFYSVGIGQISSEVPQNLSASRPQDRQFILSSKKLLLSDSGFYLCAWSGADYGYTFGSGTRLTVV.

CDR3 coding DNA: TGCGCCAGCAGCCAAGATCTGCTTGGGGGGGCAACTAATGAAAAACTGTTTTTT. It is translated as CASSQDLLGGATNEKLFF. The chain carries TRBV4-3 and TRBJ1-4; weak D call: TRBD1 (5 bases). V lost 0 bases and J lost 0, with 14 bases in between. Germline V CDR1 and CDR2: LGHNA, YSLEER. CDR3 length: 18 residues.

The chain combines TRBV9 with TRBJ2-1; no clear D. V lost 0 bases, J lost 3 bases, and 7 bases lay in between. CDR3 length: 14 residues. Germline CDR1 reads SGDLS; CDR2 reads YYNGEE. The CDR3 is CASSVDTNYNEQFF. The CDR3 DNA is TGTGCCAGCAGCGTAGATACTAACTACAATGAGCAGTTCTTC.

V usage is TRBV10-3 and J usage is TRBJ2-3, with TRBD2 matching over 10 bases. This CDR3 region has 15 residues. CDR1 and CDR2 (germline): ENHRY, SYGVKD. Germline trimming cut 6 bases from V and 2 bases from J; bases unmatched to any gene: 5. The CDR3 sequence is CAIRGAGGVTDTQYF. CDR3 DNA: TGTGCCATCAGGGGAGCGGGAGGGGTCACAGATACGCAGTATTTT.

This chain connects TRBV5-1 to TRBJ2-5; D is perhaps TRBD1 or TRBD2 (6 bases each). The CDR3 consists of 14 residues. The germline V and J ends were trimmed by 1 base and 2 bases, with 9 bases remaining between them. CDR1 is SGHRS, CDR2 YFSETQ, per germline. The DNA for the CDR3 is TGCGCCAGCAGCTTGACAGGGAGGCAAGAGACCCAGTACTTC. It is translated as CASSLTGRQETQYF.

CDR3 sequence (DNA): TGTGCCTGGAGTGCCGGGACAGGGGGTTACGAGCAGTACTTC. Protein sequence: CAWSAGTGGYEQYF. V usage is TRBV30 and J usage is TRBJ2-7, with TRBD1 matching over 11 bases. The junction had 3 bases not matched to a gene; V was cut back by 1 base and J by 4 bases. The CDR3 contains 14 residues. Germline V lookup: CDR1 GTSNPN, CDR2 SVGIG (reference sequence).

The chain links TRBV19 to TRBJ2-1; 10 bases agree with TRBD1. After removal of 8 bases from V and 2 bases from J, the junction contained 3 bases not matched to a gene. Germline assignment: CDR1 LNHDA and CDR2 SQIVND (reference sequence). This CDR3 has 14 residues. DNA of the CDR3: TGTGCCAGTGACGGGACAGGGGCCTACAATGAGCAGTTCTTC. Translating it yields CASDGTGAYNEQFF.

The chain employs TRBV6-5 and TRBJ1-2; 9 positions match TRBD1. Trimming cost V 2 bases and J 7 bases; bases outside gene matches: 11. Germline CDR1 MNHEY, CDR2 SVGAGI. This CDR3 spans 16 amino acids. The CDR3 loop reads CASSYTTGGESGGYTF. CDR3 bases: TGTGCCAGCAGTTACACAACAGGGGGCGAGAGCGGTGGCTACACCTTC.

The chain has TRBV9 and TRBJ1-2; 7 nucleotides line up with TRBD1. The CDR3 sequence is 16 residues long. Germline-derived CDR1 and CDR2 are SGDLS and YYNGEE. Trimming removed 4 bases from V and 2 bases from J; junction bases left unmatched: 11. This CDR3 is CASSSRDSEWNYGYTF. CDR3 DNA sequence: TGTGCCAGCAGCTCCCGGGACAGCGAATGGAACTATGGCTACACCTTC.

This rearrangement joins TRBV29-1 to TRBJ2-1; the D gene is possibly TRBD2 (6 bases). This CDR3 spans 15 amino acids. Germline assignment: CDR1 SQVTM and CDR2 ANQGSEA. V was clipped by 6 bases and J by 3 bases, with 18 bases between them. The CDR3 coding sequence is TGCAGCGTGGGGGTAGGCGCGGGGATCTACAATGAGCAGTTCTTC. This codes for CSVGVGAGIYNEQFF.

In this sample, this clone turned up once. The genes are TRBV4-1 and TRBJ2-7; the match to TRBD2 covers 10 bases. V lost 2 bases, J lost 4 bases, and 5 bases stayed unmatched. This CDR3 spans 15 amino acids. Germline CDR1 and CDR2: MGHRA and YSYEKL. DNA of the CDR3: TGCGCCAGCAGCCAACTCACTAGCGGGGCTTACGAGCAGTACTTC. Translation: CASSQLTSGAYEQYF.

This clone was seen only once. The chain carries TRBV19 and TRBJ2-3, with D unclear. This CDR3 is 11 amino acids long. Germline loops: CDR1 LNHDA, CDR2 SQIVND (reference sequence). Trimming shortened V by 2 bases and J by 9 bases, and 6 bases separated the two germline ends. CDR3: CASSISDTQYF. The CDR3 nucleotides are TGTGCCAGTAGTATAAGTGACACGCAGTATTTT.

This sequence joins TRBV7-9 and TRBJ2-5; TRBD1 is a possible D gene (7 bases). The V gene lost 1 base and the J gene lost 5 bases, with 17 bases spanning the gap. This CDR3 comprises 16 residues. CDR1 is SEHNR and CDR2 is FQNEAQ in the germline V gene (reference sequence). CDR3 amino acids: CASSLGRTGGVETQYF. DNA of the CDR3: TGTGCCAGCAGCTTAGGGCGGACAGGAGGGGTGGAGACCCAGTACTTC.

This clone was counted a single time. The chain combines TRBV4-3 with TRBJ2-1; 10 positions agree with TRBD2. Germline V gene sequence: CDR1 LGHNA, CDR2 YSLEER. After removal of 1 base from V and 6 bases from J, the junction contained 6 bases not matched to a gene. The CDR3 length is 16 residues. CDR3 residues: CASSQAPSGRFNEQFF. Written as DNA, the CDR3 is TGCGCCAGCAGCCAAGCCCCTAGCGGGAGATTCAATGAGCAGTTCTTC.

J is TRBJ1-2 and V is TRBV10-3; 9 bases align to TRBD1. V shed 6 bases, J shed 6 bases, and the junction held 5 bases outside the gene matches. The V gene's germline CDR1 is ENHRY and CDR2 SYGVKD. The CDR3 sequence is 13 residues long. CDR3 loop: CAISPGQGDGYTF. The DNA for the CDR3 is TGTGCCATCAGCCCGGGACAGGGTGATGGCTACACCTTC.

The chain couples TRBV7-2 to TRBJ2-3, with a possible D match to TRBD1 (5 bases). The CDR3 consists of 15 residues. V lost 2 bases and J 1 base, leaving 10 bases between the germline ends. Germline V gene sequence: CDR1 SGHTA, CDR2 FQGNSA. The CDR3 reads CASSLSGLGTDTQYF. The CDR3 nucleotides are TGTGCCAGCAGCTTATCAGGGTTGGGCACAGATACGCAGTATTTT.

V usage is TRBV5-1 and J usage is TRBJ2-7; 9 bases are shared with TRBD1. The CDR3 has 14 amino acids. Germline V lookup: CDR1 SGHRS, CDR2 YFSETQ. Losses at the gene ends were 2 bases for V and 12 bases for J; bases not matched to a gene: 12. The CDR3 bases are TGCGCCAGCAGCTTCTCCCCCGGGACAGGGATGACGTACTTC. Its protein product is CASSFSPGTGMTYF.

The chain carries TRBV4-1 and TRBJ2-2, with 7 bases that match TRBD1. With V trimmed by 0 bases and J by 3 bases, 4 bases remained unmatched. The V gene's germline CDR1 is MGHRA and CDR2 YSYEKL. CDR3 length equals 16 residues. CDR3 DNA sequence: TGCGCCAGCAGCCAAGATTCCGACAGGGACACCGGGGAGCTGTTTTTT. Its protein product is CASSQDSDRDTGELFF.

This clone was counted a few times. V gene TRBV5-1 combines with J gene TRBJ2-7; 7 bases map to TRBD1. Germline CDR1 and CDR2: SGHRS and YFSETQ. The CDR3 is 14 amino acids. The junction had 7 bases not matched to a gene; V was cut back by 7 bases and J by 0 bases. The CDR3 coding sequence is TGCGCCAGCCGGTTAGGACAGGACTCCTACGAGCAGTACTTC. This codes for CASRLGQDSYEQYF.

The gene calls are TRBV4-3 and TRBJ2-7, with 7 bases matching TRBD2. This CDR3 comprises 15 residues. J gave up 3 bases and V 0 bases, and 5 bases lay outside the gene matches. The germline CDR1 and CDR2 sequences are LGHNA and YSLEER. The CDR3 spells CASSQELAVVYEQYF. The CDR3 DNA reads as TGCGCCAGCAGCCAAGAGCTAGCGGTTGTCTACGAGCAGTACTTC.

The chain is built from TRBV4-2 and TRBJ1-2; D gene uncertain. The length of the CDR3 is 16 residues. Trimming took 0 bases from V and 6 from J, leaving 17 bases between them. Germline V gene sequence: CDR1 LGHNA, CDR2 YNFKEQ. This chain's CDR3 is CASSQELVTDLDGYTF. For the CDR3, the DNA is TGTGCCAGCAGCCAAGAACTAGTCACAGACCTTGATGGCTACACCTTC.

CDR3 sequence (DNA): TGCGCCAGCAGGGCTAGCGGGAGGGCCACCGGGGAGCTGTTTTTT. Translated: CASRASGRATGELFF. The chain uses TRBV5-1 and TRBJ2-2; 12 nucleotides align to TRBD2. The CDR3 contains 15 residues. Unmatched junction bases numbered 3, after V lost 5 bases and J lost 4 bases. CDR1 SGHRS and CDR2 YFSETQ come from the germline V gene.

This clone was seen a single time. The gene calls are TRBV28 and TRBJ1-1, with D tentatively TRBD1 (5 bases). The CDR3 covers 14 residues. The V end lost 2 bases, the J end lost 7 bases, and 14 bases lay between the germline ends. CDR1 and CDR2 (germline): MDHEN, SYDVKM. In DNA, the CDR3 is TGTGCCAGCAGTTTACGGGGGAAGGCGATTGAAGCTTTCTTT. Encoded protein: CASSLRGKAIEAFF.

The V gene is TRBV5-5, the J gene TRBJ1-5; 7 nucleotides agree with TRBD1. Germline CDR1 reads SGHKS; CDR2 reads YYEKEE (reference sequence). V gave up 3 bases and J gave up 2 bases; unmatched junction bases: 8. The CDR3 is 16 amino acids. The CDR3 sequence is CASSYGTDSRNQPQHF. CDR3 DNA: TGTGCCAGCAGCTATGGGACAGACTCCCGCAATCAGCCCCAGCATTTT. The variable domain in full, completed from reference TRBV5-5 and TRBJ1-5, reads DAGVTQSPTHLIKTRGQQVTLRCSPISGHKSVSWYQQVLGQGPQFIFQYYEKEERGRGNFPDRFSARQFPNYSSELNVNALLLGDSALYLCASSYGTDSRNQPQHFGDGTRLSIL.

This chain uses TRBV29-1 with TRBJ2-2; D not resolved. This CDR3 comprises 12 residues. Trimming took off 3 bases at V and 6 bases at J, with 8 bases between the two ends. The germline V gene encodes CDR1 SQVTM and CDR2 ANQGSEA. CDR3 coding DNA: TGCAGCGTTGAGGGCCCCCCCGGGGAGCTGTTTTTT. The encoded protein is CSVEGPPGELFF.